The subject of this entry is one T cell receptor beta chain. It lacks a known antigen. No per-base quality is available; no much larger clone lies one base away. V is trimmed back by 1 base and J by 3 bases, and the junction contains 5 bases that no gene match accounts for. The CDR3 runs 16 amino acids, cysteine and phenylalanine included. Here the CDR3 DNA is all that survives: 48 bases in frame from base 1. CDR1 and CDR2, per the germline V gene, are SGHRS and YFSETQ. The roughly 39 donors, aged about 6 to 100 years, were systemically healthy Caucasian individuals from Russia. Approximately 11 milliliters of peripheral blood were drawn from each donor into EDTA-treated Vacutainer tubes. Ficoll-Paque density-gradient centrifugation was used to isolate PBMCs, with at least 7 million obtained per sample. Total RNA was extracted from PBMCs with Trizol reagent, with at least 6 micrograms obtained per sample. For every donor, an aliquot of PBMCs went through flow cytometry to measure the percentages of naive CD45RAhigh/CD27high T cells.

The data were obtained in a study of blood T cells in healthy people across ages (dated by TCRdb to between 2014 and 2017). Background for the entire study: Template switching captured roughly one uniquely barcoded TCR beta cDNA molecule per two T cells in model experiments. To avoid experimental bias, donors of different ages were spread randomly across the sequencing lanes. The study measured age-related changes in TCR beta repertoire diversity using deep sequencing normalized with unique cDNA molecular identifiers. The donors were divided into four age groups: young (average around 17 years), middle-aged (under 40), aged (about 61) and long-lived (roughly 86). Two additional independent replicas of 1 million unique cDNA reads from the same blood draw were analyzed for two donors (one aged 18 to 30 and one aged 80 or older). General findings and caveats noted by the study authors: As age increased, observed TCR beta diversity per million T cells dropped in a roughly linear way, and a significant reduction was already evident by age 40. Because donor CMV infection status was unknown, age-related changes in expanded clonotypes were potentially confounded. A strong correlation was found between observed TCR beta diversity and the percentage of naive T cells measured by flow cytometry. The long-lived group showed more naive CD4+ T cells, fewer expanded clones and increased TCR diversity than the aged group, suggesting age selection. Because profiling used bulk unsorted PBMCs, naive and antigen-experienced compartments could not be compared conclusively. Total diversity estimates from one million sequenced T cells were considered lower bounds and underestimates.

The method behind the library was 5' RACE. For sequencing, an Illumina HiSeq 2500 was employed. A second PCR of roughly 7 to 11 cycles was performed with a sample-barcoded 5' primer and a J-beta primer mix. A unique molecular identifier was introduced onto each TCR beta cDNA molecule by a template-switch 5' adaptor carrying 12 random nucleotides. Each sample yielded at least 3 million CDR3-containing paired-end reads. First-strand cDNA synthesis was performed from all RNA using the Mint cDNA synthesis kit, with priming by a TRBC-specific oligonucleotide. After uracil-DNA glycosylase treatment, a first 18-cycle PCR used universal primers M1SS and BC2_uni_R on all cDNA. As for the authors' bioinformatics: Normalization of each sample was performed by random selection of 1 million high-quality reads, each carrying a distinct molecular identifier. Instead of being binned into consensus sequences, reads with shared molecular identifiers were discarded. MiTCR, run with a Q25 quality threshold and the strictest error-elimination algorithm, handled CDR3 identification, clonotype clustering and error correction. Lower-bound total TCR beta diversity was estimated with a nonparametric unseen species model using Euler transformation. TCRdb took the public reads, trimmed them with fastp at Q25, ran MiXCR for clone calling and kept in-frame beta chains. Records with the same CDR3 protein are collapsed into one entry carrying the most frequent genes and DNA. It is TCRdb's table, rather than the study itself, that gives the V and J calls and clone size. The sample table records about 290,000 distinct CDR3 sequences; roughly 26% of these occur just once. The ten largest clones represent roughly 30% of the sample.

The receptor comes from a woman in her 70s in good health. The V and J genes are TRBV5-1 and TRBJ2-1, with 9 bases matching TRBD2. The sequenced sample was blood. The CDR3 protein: CASSLLLAGLYNEQFF. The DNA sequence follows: TGCGCCAGCAGCTTGTTACTAGCGGGTCTCTACAATGAGCAGTTCTTC. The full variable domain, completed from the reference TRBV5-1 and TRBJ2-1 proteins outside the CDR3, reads KAGVTQTPRYLIKTRGQQVTLSCSPISGHRSVSWYQQTPGQGLQFLFEYFSETQRNKGNFPGRFSGRQFSNSRSEMNVSTLELGDSALYLCASSLLLAGLYNEQFFGPGTRLTVL.